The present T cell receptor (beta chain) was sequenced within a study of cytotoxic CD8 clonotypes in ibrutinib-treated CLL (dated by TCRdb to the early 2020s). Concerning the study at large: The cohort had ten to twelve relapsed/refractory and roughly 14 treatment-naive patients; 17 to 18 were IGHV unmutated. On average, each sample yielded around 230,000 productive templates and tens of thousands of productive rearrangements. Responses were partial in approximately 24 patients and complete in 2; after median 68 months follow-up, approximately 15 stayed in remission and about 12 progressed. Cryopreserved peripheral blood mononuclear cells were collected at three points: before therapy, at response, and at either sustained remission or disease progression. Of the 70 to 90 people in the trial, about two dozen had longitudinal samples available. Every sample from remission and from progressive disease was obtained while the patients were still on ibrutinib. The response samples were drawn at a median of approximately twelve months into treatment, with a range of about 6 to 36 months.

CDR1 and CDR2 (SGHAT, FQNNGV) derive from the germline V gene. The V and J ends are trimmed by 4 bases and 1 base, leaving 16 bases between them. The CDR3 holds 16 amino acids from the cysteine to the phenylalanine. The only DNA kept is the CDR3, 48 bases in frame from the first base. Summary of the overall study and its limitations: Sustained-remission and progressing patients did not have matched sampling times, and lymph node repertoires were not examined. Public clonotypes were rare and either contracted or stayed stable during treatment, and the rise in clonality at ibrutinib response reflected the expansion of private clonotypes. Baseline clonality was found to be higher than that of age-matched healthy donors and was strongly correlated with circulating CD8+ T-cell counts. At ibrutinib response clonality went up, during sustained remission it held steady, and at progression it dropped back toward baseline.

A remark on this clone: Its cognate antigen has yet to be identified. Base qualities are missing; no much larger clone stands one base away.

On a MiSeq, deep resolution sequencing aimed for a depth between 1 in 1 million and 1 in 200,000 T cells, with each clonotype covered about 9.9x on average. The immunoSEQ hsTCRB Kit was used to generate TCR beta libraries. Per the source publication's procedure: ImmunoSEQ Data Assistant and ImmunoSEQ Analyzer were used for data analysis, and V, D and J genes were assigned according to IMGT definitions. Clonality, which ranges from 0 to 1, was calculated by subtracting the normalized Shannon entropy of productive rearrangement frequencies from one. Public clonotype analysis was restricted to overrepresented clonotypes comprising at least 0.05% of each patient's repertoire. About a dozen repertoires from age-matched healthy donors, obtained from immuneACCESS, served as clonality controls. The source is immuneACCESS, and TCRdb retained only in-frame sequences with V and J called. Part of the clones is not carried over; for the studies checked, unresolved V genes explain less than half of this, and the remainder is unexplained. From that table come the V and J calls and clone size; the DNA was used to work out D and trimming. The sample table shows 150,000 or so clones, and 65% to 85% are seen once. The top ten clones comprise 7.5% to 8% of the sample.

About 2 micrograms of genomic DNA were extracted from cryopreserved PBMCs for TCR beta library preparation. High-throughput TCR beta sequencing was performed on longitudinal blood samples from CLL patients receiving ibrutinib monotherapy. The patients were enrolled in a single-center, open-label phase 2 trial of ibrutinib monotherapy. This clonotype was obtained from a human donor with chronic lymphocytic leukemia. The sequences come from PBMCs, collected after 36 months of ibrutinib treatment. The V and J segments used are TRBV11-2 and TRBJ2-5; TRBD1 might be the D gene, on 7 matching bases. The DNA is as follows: TGTGCCAGCAGCTCCCATCGACAGGGAGGCCAAGAGACCCAGTACTTC. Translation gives CASSSHRQGGQETQYF.